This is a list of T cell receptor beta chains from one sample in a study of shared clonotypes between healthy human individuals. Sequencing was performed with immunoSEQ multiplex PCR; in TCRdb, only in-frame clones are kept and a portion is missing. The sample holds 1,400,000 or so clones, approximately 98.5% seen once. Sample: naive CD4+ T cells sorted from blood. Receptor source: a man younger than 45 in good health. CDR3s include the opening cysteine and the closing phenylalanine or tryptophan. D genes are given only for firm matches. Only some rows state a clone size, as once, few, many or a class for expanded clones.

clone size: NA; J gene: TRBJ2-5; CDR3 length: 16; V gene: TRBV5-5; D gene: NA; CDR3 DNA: TGTGCCAGCAGCTTGGGGAGGACGGGGTTCGAAGAGACCCAGTACTTC; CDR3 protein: CASSLGRTGFEETQYF
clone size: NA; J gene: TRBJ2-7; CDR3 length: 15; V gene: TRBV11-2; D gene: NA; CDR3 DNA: TGTGCCAGCAGCTTTATCTTATCGATCCAGTACGAGCAGTACTTC; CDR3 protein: CASSFILSIQYEQYF
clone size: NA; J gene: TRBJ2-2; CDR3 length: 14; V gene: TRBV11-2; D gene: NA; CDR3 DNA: TGTGCCAGCAGCCCTCGGACGCGGACCGGGGAGCTGTTTTTT; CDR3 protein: CASSPRTRTGELFF
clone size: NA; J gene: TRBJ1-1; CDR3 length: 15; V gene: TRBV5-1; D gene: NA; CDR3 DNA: TGCGCCAGCAGCTTGGCCGGGACGTTAGGCACTGAAGCTTTCTTT; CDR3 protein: CASSLAGTLGTEAFF
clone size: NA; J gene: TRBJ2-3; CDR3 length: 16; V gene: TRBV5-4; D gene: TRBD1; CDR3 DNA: TGTGCCAGCAGCTTGTCAAAGGGACAGTACACAGATACGCAGTATTTT; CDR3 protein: CASSLSKGQYTDTQYF
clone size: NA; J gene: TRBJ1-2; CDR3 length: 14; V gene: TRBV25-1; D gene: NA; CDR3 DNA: TGTGCCAGCAGTCTGGGACCGAATAACTATGGCTACACCTTC; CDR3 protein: CASSLGPNNYGYTF
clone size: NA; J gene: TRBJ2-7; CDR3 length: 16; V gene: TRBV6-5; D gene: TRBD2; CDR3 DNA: TGTGCCAGCAGTTACCAAACCGGGACTAGTATCTACGAGCAGTACTTC; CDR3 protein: CASSYQTGTSIYEQYF
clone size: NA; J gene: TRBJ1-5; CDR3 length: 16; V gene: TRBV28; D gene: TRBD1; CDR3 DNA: TGTGCCAGCAGTTTGGGGACAGGGGGCATCAATCAGCCCCAGCATTTT; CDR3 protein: CASSLGTGGINQPQHF
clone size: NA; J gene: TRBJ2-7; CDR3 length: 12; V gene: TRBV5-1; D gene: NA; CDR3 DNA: TGCGCCAGCTTCGACCGGGACTACGAGCAGTACTTC; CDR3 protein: CASFDRDYEQYF
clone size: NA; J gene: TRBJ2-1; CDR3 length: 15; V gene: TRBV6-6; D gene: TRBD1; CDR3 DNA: TGTGCCAGCAGTTACTTAGGCAGGGGGAACAATGAGCAGTTCTTC; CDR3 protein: CASSYLGRGNNEQFF
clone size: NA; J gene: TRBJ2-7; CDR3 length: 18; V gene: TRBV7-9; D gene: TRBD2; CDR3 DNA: TGTGCCAGCAGCCTTATTCGTGGGCGGGAGTTTTTATCCTACGAGCAGTACTTC; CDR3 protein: CASSLIRGREFLSYEQYF
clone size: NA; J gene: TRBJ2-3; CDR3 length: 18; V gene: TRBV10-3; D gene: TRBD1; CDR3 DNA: TGTGCCATCAGTGAGTCGTTTTCCACGGGACAGGCTAGGGATACGCAGTATTTT; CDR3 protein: CAISESFSTGQARDTQYF
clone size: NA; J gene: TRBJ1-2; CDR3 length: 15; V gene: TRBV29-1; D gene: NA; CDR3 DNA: TGCAGCGTTGACGGGACATACGAAAGAAACTATGGCTACACCTTC; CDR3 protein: CSVDGTYERNYGYTF
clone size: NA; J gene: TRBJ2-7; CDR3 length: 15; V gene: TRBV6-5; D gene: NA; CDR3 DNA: TGTGCCAGCAGTTACCTCCCCGGGTTCCTATACGAGCAGTACTTC; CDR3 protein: CASSYLPGFLYEQYF
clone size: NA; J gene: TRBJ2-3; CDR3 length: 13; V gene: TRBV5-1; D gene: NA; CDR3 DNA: TGCGCCAGCAGCCCGGAGATCGGAGATACGCAGTATTTT; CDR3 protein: CASSPEIGDTQYF
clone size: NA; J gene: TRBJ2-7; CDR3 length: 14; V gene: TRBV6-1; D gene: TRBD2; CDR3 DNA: TGTGCCAGCAGTGGAGCGGGGTACTCCTACGAGCAGTACTTC; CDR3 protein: CASSGAGYSYEQYF
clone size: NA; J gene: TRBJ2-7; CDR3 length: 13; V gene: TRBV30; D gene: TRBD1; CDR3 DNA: TGTGCCTGGACGACAGGGGGCTACTACGAGCAGTACTTC; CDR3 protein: CAWTTGGYYEQYF
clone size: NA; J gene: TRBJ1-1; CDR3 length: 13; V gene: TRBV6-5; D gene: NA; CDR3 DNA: TGTGCCAGCAGTCCCGAAAGCAGTACTGAAGCTTTCTTT; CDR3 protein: CASSPESSTEAFF
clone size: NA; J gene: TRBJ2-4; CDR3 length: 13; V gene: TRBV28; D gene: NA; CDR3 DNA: TGTGCCAGCAGTTTAAGGGCCCCGTACATTCAGTACTTC; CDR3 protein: CASSLRAPYIQYF
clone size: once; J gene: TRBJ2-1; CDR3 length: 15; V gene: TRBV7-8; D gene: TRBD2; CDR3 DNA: TGTGCCAGCAGACTAGCGGGAGCGGTCTACAATGAGCAGTTCTTC; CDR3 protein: CASRLAGAVYNEQFF
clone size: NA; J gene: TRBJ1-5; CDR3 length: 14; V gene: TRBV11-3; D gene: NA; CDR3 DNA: TGTGCCAGCAGCTTAAGGGCTAGCAATCAGCCCCAGCATTTT; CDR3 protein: CASSLRASNQPQHF
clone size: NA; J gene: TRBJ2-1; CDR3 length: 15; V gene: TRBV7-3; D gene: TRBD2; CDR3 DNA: TGTGCCAGCAGCACTGGACTAGCGAGTTTCAATGAGCAGTTCTTC; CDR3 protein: CASSTGLASFNEQFF
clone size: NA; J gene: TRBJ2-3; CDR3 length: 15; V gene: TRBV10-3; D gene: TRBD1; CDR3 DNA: TGTGCCATCACTGACAGGGGATCAGGCACAGATACGCAGTATTTT; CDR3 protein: CAITDRGSGTDTQYF
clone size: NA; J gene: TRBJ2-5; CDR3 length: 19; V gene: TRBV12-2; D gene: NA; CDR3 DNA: TGTGCAAGTCGCTTAGTTTATGCCCCCGGGGGGAGTGCGTCAGAGACCCAGTACTTC; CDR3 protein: CASRLVYAPGGSASETQYF
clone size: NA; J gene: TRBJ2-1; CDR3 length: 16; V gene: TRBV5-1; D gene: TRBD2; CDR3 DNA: TGCGCCAGCAGCTTTTTAGCGGGGTTATCCTACAATGAGCAGTTCTTC; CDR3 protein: CASSFLAGLSYNEQFF
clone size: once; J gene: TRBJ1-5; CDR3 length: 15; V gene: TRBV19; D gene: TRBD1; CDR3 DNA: TGTGCCAGTAGTAGACAGGGATCCAGCAATCAGCCCCAGCATTTT; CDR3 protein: CASSRQGSSNQPQHF
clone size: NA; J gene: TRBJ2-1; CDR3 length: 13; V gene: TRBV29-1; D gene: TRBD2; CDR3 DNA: TGCAGCGGGATCGGACTAGCATCCTATGAGCAGTTCTTC; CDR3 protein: CSGIGLASYEQFF
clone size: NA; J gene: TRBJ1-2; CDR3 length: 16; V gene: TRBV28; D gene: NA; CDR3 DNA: TGTGCCAGCAGTTTACAGGGCGGGTTCTTTGACTATGGCTACACCTTC; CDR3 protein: CASSLQGGFFDYGYTF
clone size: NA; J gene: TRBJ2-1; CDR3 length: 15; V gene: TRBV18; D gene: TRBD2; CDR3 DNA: TGTGCCAGCTCACCAAGCGGGAGGCTGTACAATGAGCAGTTCTTC; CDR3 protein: CASSPSGRLYNEQFF
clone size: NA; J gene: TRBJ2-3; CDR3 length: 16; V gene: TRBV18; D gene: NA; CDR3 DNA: TGTGCCAGCTCCCAGGACGGAGTCCTTTTCACAGATACGCAGTATTTT; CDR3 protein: CASSQDGVLFTDTQYF
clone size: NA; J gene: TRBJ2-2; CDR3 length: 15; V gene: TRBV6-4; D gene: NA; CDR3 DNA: TGTGCCAGCAGTGCAGGGATGTGGGACACCGGGGAGCTGTTTTTT; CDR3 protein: CASSAGMWDTGELFF
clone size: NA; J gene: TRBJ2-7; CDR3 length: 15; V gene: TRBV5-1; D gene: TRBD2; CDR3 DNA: TGCGCCAGCAGCATCGGACTAGCGGGAGGGTACGAGCAGTACTTC; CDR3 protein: CASSIGLAGGYEQYF
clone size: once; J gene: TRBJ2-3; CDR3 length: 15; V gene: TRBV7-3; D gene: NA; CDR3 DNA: TGTGCCAGCAGCTTAACTAGTGGGCTTACAGATACGCAGTATTTT; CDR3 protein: CASSLTSGLTDTQYF
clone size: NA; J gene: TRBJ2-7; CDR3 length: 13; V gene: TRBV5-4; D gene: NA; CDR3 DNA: TGTGCCAGCAGCTTGGGTCCCAATTACGAGCAGTACTTC; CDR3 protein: CASSLGPNYEQYF
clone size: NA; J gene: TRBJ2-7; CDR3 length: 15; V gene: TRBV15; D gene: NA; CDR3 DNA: TGTGCCACCAGCAGAGAAAAGATCGGGGGCCACGAGCAGTACTTC; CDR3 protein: CATSREKIGGHEQYF
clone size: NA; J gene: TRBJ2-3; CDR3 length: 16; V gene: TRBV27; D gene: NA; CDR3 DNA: TGTGCCAGCAGTTTCTGGTGGGGCGGAAGTGGCGATACGCAGTATTTT; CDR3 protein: CASSFWWGGSGDTQYF
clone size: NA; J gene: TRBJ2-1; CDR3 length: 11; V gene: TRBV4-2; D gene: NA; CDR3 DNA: TGTGCCAGCAGCCAACGGGACGAGCAGTTCTTC; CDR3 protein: CASSQRDEQFF
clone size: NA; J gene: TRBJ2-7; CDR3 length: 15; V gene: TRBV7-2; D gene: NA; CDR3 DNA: TGTGCCAGCAGCTTAGCGAGCAGGGCTGACTACGAGCAGTACTTC; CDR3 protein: CASSLASRADYEQYF
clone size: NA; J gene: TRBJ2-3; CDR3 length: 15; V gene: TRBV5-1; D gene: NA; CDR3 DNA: TGCGCCAGCAGCGCCGGTCGGGCTAGCACAGATACGCAGTATTTT; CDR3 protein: CASSAGRASTDTQYF
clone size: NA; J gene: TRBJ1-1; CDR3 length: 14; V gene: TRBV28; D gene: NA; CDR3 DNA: TGTGCCAGCAGTTTATACAGGGAAGTCACTGAAGCTTTCTTT; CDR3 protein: CASSLYREVTEAFF
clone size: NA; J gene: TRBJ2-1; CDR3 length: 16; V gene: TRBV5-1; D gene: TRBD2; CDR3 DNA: TGCGCCAGCAGCTTGGCGGGACTAGCGGGAGGTAATGAGCAGTTCTTC; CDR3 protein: CASSLAGLAGGNEQFF
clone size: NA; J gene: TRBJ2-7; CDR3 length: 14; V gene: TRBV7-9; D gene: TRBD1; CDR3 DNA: TGTGCCAGCAGCCGTGACAGGGGTTTCTACGAGCAGTACTTC; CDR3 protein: CASSRDRGFYEQYF
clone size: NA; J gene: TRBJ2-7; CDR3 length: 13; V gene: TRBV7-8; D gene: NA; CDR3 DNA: TGTGCCAGCAGCTTAGAGGCGGCAGGGCAGCAGTACTTC; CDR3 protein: CASSLEAAGQQYF
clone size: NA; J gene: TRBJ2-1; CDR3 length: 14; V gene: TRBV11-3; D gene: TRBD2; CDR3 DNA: TGTGCCAGCAGCACTAGCGGTGCCTACAATGAGCAGTTCTTC; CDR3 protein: CASSTSGAYNEQFF
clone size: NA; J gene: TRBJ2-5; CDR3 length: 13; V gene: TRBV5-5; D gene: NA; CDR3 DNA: TGTGCCAGCAGCGCTGACTCATGGGGGACCCAGTACTTC; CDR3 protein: CASSADSWGTQYF
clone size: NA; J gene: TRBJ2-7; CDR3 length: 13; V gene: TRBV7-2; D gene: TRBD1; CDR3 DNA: TGTGCCAGCACCTCAGGGGGCTCCTACGAGCAGTACTTC; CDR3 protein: CASTSGGSYEQYF
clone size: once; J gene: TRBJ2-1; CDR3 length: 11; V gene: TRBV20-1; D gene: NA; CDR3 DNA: TGCAGTGCTCCTAGAACCAATGAGCAGTTCTTC; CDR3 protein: CSAPRTNEQFF
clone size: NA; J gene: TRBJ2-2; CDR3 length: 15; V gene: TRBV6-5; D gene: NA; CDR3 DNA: TGTGCCAGCAGTCCGGAGGTTGGATACACCGGGGAGCTGTTTTTT; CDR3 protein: CASSPEVGYTGELFF
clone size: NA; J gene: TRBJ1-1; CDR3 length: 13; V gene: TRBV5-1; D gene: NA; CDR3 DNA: TGCGCCAGCAGCTTGATTCAGAACACTGAAGCTTTCTTT; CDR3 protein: CASSLIQNTEAFF
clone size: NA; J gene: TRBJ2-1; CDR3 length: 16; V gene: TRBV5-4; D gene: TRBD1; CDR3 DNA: TGTGCCAGCACCCCCTCCCCGGGACAGTTATACAATGAGCAGTTCTTC; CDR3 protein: CASTPSPGQLYNEQFF
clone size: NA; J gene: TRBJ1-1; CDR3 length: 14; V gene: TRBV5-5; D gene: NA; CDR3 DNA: TGTGCCAGCAGCTTGGTAGGGTTGGACACTGAAGCTTTCTTT; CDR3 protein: CASSLVGLDTEAFF
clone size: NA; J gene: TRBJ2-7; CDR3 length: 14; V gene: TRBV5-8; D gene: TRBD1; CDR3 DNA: TGTGCCAGCAGCTGGGGACAGGACAACTACGAGCAGTACTTC; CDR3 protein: CASSWGQDNYEQYF
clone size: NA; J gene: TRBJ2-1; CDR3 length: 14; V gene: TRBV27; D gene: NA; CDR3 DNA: TGTGCCAGCAGTTTCCGGGCTAGCCCCAATGAGCAGTTCTTC; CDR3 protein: CASSFRASPNEQFF
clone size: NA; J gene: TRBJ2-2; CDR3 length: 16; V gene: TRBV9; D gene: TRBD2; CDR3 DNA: TGTGCCAGCAGCACTAGCGGGATAATGAACACCGGGGAGCTGTTTTTT; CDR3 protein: CASSTSGIMNTGELFF